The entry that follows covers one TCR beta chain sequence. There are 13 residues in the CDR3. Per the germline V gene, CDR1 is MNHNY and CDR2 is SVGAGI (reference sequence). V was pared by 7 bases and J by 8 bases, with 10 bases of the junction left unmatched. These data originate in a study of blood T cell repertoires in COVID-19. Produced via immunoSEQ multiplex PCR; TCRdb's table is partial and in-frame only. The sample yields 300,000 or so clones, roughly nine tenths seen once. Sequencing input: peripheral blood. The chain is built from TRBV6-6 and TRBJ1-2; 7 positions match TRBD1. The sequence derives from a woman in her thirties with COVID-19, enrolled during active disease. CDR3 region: CASTSEGARGYTF. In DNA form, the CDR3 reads TGTGCCAGCACCTCTGAGGGGGCAAGAGGCTACACCTTC.